This T cell receptor (beta chain) comes out of a study of blood T cells in healthy people across ages. Germline lookup yields CDR1 MDHEN and CDR2 SYDVKM. This CDR3 is 13 amino acids long. The V and J ends lost 8 bases and 6 bases respectively, with 14 bases between them. A sample-barcoded 5' primer and a J-beta primer mix were used in a second PCR of about 6 to 11 cycles. TCRdb reprocessed the 5' RACE reads via MiXCR and lists one record per CDR3 protein. The sample lists 750,000 or so distinct CDR3 sequences, around a quarter occurring once. This clonotype appeared a few times. These sequences were also reported in another study, on T cells of mothers and their children. From that paper: Amplification in the second PCR used the M1S primer, which added sample barcodes and 2-4 random nucleotides. It was related mother-child pairs that showed slightly higher overlap than unrelated pairs, without reaching significance.

Sequencing used blood. The receptor was isolated from a boy aged 5-17 years in good health. This chain uses TRBV28 with TRBJ2-1; no definite D call. The DNA for the CDR3 is TGTGCCAGCGGCCCCGTTGGACCCAATGAGCAGTTCTTC. Protein sequence: CASGPVGPNEQFF.